This T cell receptor (beta chain) is from a study of cytomegalovirus exposure and HLA in healthy donors. Whole-study context: Across some 400 genotyped donors, 81% landed in the Caucasian-associated ancestry cluster.

The study ran its PCR with 60 Vbeta and 13 Jbeta primers. How the authors handled the data: Unique TCR beta chains numbered roughly 84 million in a later analysis, with roughly 11 million shared. Profiled with immunoSEQ multiplex PCR; TCRdb holds only in-frame clones, not every one. That table gives V, J and clone size, and the DNA gave D and trimming. The table has more than 95,000 clones, about 81% seen once; the top ten hold 1% to 1.5%. Whole-study findings and limits: Within a later analysis, the majority of CMV-associated TCR beta chains appeared HLA-restricted.

Notes on this clone: Its antigen is undetermined.

CDR3 size: 15 residues. Trimming pared 11 bases from V and 1 base from J, leaving 17 bases between. CDR1 and CDR2 (germline): KGHSH, LQKENI. The gene calls are TRBV18 and TRBJ2-2; a possible D gene is TRBD2 (6 bases). The sample comprised PBMCs. The receptor was derived from a man between 25 and 39 years old in good health and CMV-seronegative. CDR3 sequence reads: CAARLNSGNTGELFF. CDR3 coding DNA: TGTGCCGCCCGCCTGAATAGCGGGAACACCGGGGAGCTGTTTTTT.